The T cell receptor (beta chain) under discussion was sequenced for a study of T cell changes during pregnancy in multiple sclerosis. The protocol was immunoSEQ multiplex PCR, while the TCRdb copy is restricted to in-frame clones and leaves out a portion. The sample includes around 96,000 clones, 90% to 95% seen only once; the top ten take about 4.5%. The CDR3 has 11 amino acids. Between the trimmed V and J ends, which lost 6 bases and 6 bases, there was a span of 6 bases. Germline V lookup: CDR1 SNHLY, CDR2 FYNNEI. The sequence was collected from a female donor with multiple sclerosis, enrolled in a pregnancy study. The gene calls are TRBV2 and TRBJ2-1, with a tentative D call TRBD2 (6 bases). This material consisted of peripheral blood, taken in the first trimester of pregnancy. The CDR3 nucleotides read TGTGCCAGCAGGGGAGGCAATGAGCAGTTCTTC. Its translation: CASRGGNEQFF. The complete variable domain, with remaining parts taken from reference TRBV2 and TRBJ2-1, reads EPEVTQTPSHQVTQMGQEVILRCVPISNHLYFYWYRQILGQKVEFLVSFYNNEISEKSEIFDDQFSVERPDGSNFTLKIRSTKLEDSAMYFCASRGGNEQFFGPGTRLTVL.